A single sample gave rise to the 23 T cell receptor beta chains below, sequenced in a study of metastatic and nonmetastatic thyroid tumors (dated by TCRdb to about 2020). No patient had received any treatment before thyroid surgery. Library method: PCR. Sequencing took place on an Illumina HiSeq 4000. TCRdb redid the processing of the public reads, applying fastp at Q25 and MiXCR, and retained in-frame beta chains. The table for this sample lists approximately 30,000 clones; around a sixth of them were counted only once. The ten largest clones take up around 6.1% of the sample. Sequencing was performed on blood. These receptors were collected from a male donor with papillary thyroid cancer or a benign thyroid nodule (not recorded which). Some clones in this sample may be carry-over from other donors' samples.

CDR3 loop: CASSPGTGGSSGNTIYF. CDR3 DNA sequence: TGCGCCAGCAGCCCCGGGACAGGGGGAAGTTCTGGAAACACCATATATTTT. The chain couples TRBV5-1 to TRBJ1-3; TRBD1 matches 11 bases. Looked up from germline, CDR1 is SGHRS and CDR2 is YFSETQ. J lost 1 base, V lost 4 bases, and 7 bases had no gene match. The CDR3 length is 17 residues.

This clone was detected many times. The CDR3 protein is CASREGYYEQYF. CDR3 nucleotides: TGTGCCAGCAGAGAGGGGTACTACGAGCAGTACTTC. The chain joins TRBV2 to TRBJ2-7; D might be TRBD1 or TRBD2, each matching 5 bases. Germline V gives CDR1 SNHLY, CDR2 FYNNEI. CDR3 length: 12 residues. V lost 6 bases, J lost 3 bases, and 9 bases lay in between.

This clone was found many times. This chain joins TRBV11-2 and TRBJ2-3; D gene ambiguous. Germline loops: CDR1 SGHAT, CDR2 FQNNGV. This CDR3 is built from 13 residues. V was trimmed by 2 bases and J by 2 bases, leaving 5 bases between them. The CDR3 DNA sequence: TGTGCCAGCAGCTTACCTTTCACAGATACGCAGTATTTT. This sequence encodes CASSLPFTDTQYF.

This clone showed up many times. The CDR3 DNA reads as TGCAGTGCTTACAGGAGGACGGACTATGGCTACACCTTC. Translating it yields CSAYRRTDYGYTF. The chain links TRBV20-1 to TRBJ1-2, with D possibly matching TRBD1 (5 bases). Germline V CDR1 and CDR2: DFQATT, SNEGSKA (reference sequence). Trimming cost V 5 bases and J 3 bases, with 13 bases left between them. This CDR3 contains 13 residues.

This chain connects TRBV5-6 to TRBJ2-7; 9 positions match TRBD2. CDR3 length equals 17 residues. Germline V gene sequence: CDR1 SGHDT, CDR2 YYEEEE. The V gene end was trimmed by 4 bases and the J gene end by 1 base; junction bases not matched to a gene: 12. The CDR3 bases are TGTGCCAGCAGCGTCAGGTTAGCGGGAGCGATTTCCTACGAGCAGTACTTC. This gives the protein CASSVRLAGAISYEQYF.

The genes are TRBV12-3 or TRBV12-4 and TRBJ1-1; weak D call: TRBD1 (6 bases). Trimming took off 7 bases at V and 10 bases at J, with 13 bases between the two ends. The CDR3 runs 11 residues. This CDR3 reads CASIHRVRAFF. CDR3 in DNA: TGTGCCAGCATTCACAGGGTGCGAGCTTTCTTT.

This clone was seen ten or more times. The DNA of the CDR3 is TGCGCCAGCAGTCGCAGCCAATCCGGGGGACTAGCGGGAGGTCCGGCTTACGAGCAGTACTTC. As protein: CASSRSQSGGLAGGPAYEQYF. The rearrangement links TRBV23-1 to TRBJ2-7; 15 nucleotides match TRBD2. TRBV23-1 carries the ORF label, with uncertain function. V was clipped by 4 bases and J by 4 bases; unmatched bases: 20. The CDR3 loop spans 21 amino acids.

This clone was observed at least ten times. The chain uses TRBV2 and TRBJ2-1; the D gene is possibly TRBD1 (6 bases). The CDR3 runs to 13 residues. Per the germline V gene, CDR1 is SNHLY and CDR2 is FYNNEI. V lost 1 base and J lost 8, with 9 bases in between. The CDR3 sequence: CASSEDKGDEQFF. CDR3 coding DNA: TGTGCCAGCAGTGAAGATAAGGGGGATGAGCAGTTCTTC.

This clone was observed a few times. This CDR3 is also generated by other DNA sequences in the sample. V usage is TRBV5-1 and J usage is TRBJ1-3; D is unresolved. The V gene lost 0 bases and the J gene lost 5 bases, with 6 bases spanning the gap. Germline V gives CDR1 SGHRS, CDR2 YFSETQ. The CDR3 has 13 residues. DNA for the CDR3: TGCGCCAGCAGCTTGGACTTTAGAAACACCATATATTTT. Translated, it gives CASSLDFRNTIYF.

This clone was detected ten times or more. This rearrangement joins TRBV28 to TRBJ2-7, with 11 bases lining up with TRBD2. Germline assignment: CDR1 MDHEN and CDR2 SYDVKM. The trim removed 3 bases at V and 1 base at J, leaving 2 bases unmatched. The CDR3 extends over 15 amino acids. The CDR3 sequence is CASSFTSGGSYEQYF. CDR3 in DNA: TGTGCCAGCAGTTTTACTAGCGGGGGTTCCTACGAGCAGTACTTC.

The sample holds many counts of this clone. V gene TRBV5-4 combines with J gene TRBJ2-7, with 8 bases lining up with TRBD2. CDR3 length equals 17 residues. Unmatched junction bases numbered 13, after V lost 2 bases and J lost 3 bases. CDR1 and CDR2 from the germline V gene are SGHNT and YYREEE (reference sequence). CDR3 bases: TGTGCCAGCAGCTTTTTTCGTGGAAGCGGGAGTTTCTACGAGCAGTACTTC. Translated, it gives CASSFFRGSGSFYEQYF.

This clone appeared once. CDR3 amino acids: CSALEEGYTF. CDR3 sequence (DNA): TGCAGTGCTCTTGAGGAGGGCTACACCTTC. The chain employs TRBV20-1 and TRBJ1-2, with no clear D. This CDR3 is 10 amino acids long. Per the germline V gene, CDR1 is DFQATT and CDR2 is SNEGSKA (reference sequence). V was clipped by 5 bases and J by 8 bases, with 9 bases between them.

Comment on this clone: Mismatch with germline at one junction end may stem from a read error. The chain uses TRBV9 and TRBJ2-5, with TRBD2 matching over 9 bases. In germline, CDR1 is SGDLS, CDR2 YYNGEE. The CDR3 sequence is 16 residues long. CDR3 DNA sequence: TGTGCCAGCAGCGTAGAGGCGGGAGGGCCAGAGGAGACACAGTACTTC. Its translation: CASSVEAGGPEETQYF.

This clone was detected ten times or more. V and J are TRBV19 and TRBJ2-1, with 8 positions matching TRBD2. Trimming removed 3 bases from V and 8 bases from J; junction bases left unmatched: 9. The CDR3 has 15 amino acids. The germline CDR1 and CDR2 sequences are LNHDA and SQIVND (reference sequence). The CDR3 region is CASSIGAGLGHEQFF. The CDR3 DNA reads as TGTGCCAGTAGTATCGGAGCGGGACTAGGACATGAGCAGTTCTTC.

This clone appeared many times. This chain connects TRBV20-1 to TRBJ2-7, with 8 bases identical to TRBD2. Losses at the gene ends were 7 bases for V and 4 bases for J; bases not matched to a gene: 9. Germline loops: CDR1 DFQATT, CDR2 SNEGSKA (reference sequence). The CDR3 sequence is 13 residues long. CDR3: CSVSGGGPYEQYF. CDR3 DNA: TGCAGTGTTTCGGGGGGGGGACCTTACGAGCAGTACTTC.

This clone was observed many times. The V gene is TRBV12-3 or TRBV12-4, the J gene TRBJ2-2; no reliable D call. The CDR3 spans 15 residues. Trimming took off 5 bases at V and 4 bases at J, with 14 bases between the two ends. The CDR3 nucleotides read TGTGCCAGCAGTCTTCAGACCATAAGCACCGGGGAGCTGTTTTTT. This codes for CASSLQTISTGELFF.

This clone appeared many times. The gene calls are TRBV5-1 and TRBJ1-1; D is undetermined. V lost 0 bases to trimming and J lost 1 base, with 10 bases between them. The germline V gene has CDR1 SGHRS and CDR2 YFSETQ. CDR3 size: 15 residues. The DNA for the CDR3 is TGCGCCAGCAGCTTGGATCCAGGTGGGAACACTGAAGCTTTCTTT. Its translation: CASSLDPGGNTEAFF.

This clone has ten or more counts. The chain has TRBV9 and TRBJ2-7; either TRBD1 or TRBD2 may supply D (6 bases each). The germline V gene has CDR1 SGDLS and CDR2 YYNGEE. CDR3 length: 13 residues. V gave up 4 bases and J gave up 6 bases, with 14 bases separating them. In DNA, the CDR3 is TGTGCCAGCAGCCCCGGGGGCGGCCCCGAGCAGTACTTC. This gives the protein CASSPGGGPEQYF. Supplemented by reference TRBV9 and TRBJ2-7, the full variable domain reads DSGVTQTPKHLITATGQRVTLRCSPRSGDLSVYWYQQSLDQGLQFLIQYYNGEERAKGNILERFSAQQFPDLHSELNLSSLELGDSALYFCASSPGGGPEQYFGPGTRLTVT.

The rearrangement joins TRBV19 to TRBJ1-6; D is unresolved. Per germline, CDR1 LNHDA and CDR2 SQIVND (reference sequence). V was trimmed by 8 bases and J by 10 bases, leaving 15 bases between them. The CDR3 spans 13 residues. The CDR3 loop is CASATCLGSPLHF. DNA of the CDR3: TGTGCCAGTGCGACATGTTTAGGGTCACCCCTCCACTTT.

CDR3: CASGTGGSKNIQYF. CDR3 nucleotides: TGTGCCTCGGGGACAGGGGGAAGCAAAAACATTCAGTACTTC. The rearrangement links TRBV19 to TRBJ2-4; 11 bases map to TRBD1. Germline V gene data show CDR1 as LNHDA and CDR2 as SQIVND (reference sequence). The CDR3 contains 14 residues. Trimming at V came to 11 bases and at J to 3 bases, leaving 6 bases not matched to a gene.

V gene TRBV20-1 combines with J gene TRBJ1-6, with D perhaps TRBD1 (5 bases). V was pared by 3 bases and J by 14 bases, with 11 bases between. This CDR3 has 11 amino acids. From germline, CDR1 is DFQATT and CDR2 SNEGSKA (reference sequence). CDR3 sequence reads: CSASGGGALHF. The CDR3 DNA sequence: TGCAGTGCTAGCGGCGGGGGGGCCCTCCACTTT.

CDR3 nucleotides: TGTGCCAGCAGTTACGCGGGGGCTCCAGGAAACACCATATATTTT. Protein product: CASSYAGAPGNTIYF. The V gene is TRBV6-2 or TRBV6-3, the J gene TRBJ1-3; tentative D call: TRBD1 (6 bases). CDR1 is MNHEY and CDR2 is SVGEGT in the germline V gene. The V and J ends lost 2 bases and 4 bases respectively, with 12 bases between them. The CDR3 length is 15 residues.

In its sample, this clone was seen a few times. The V and J genes are TRBV28 and TRBJ1-2; 7 positions match TRBD1. This CDR3 contains 16 residues. Unmatched junction bases numbered 13, after V lost 2 bases and J lost 7 bases. Germline CDR1 reads MDHEN; CDR2 reads SYDVKM. CDR3 region: CASSLAARGQVSGYTF. The CDR3 DNA is TGTGCCAGCAGTTTAGCTGCGAGAGGACAGGTCTCTGGCTACACCTTC.